This entry is about one T cell receptor beta chain. The CDR3 is 13 residues long. V shed 4 bases and J shed 4 bases, with 10 bases lying between them. Germline V gene sequence: CDR1 SGHTA, CDR2 FQGNSA. This sample stems from a study of blood T cell repertoires in COVID-19. Study-wide context: Acute and convalescent COVID-19 samples came from the United States, Italy and Spain. PBMCs, B-cell-depleted T cells, or T cells provided the cDNA or gDNA that made up the material.

Study processing details: Cell counts per sample came from amplifying reference gene primers. Assay: immunoSEQ multiplex PCR; the TCRdb copy retains only in-frame clones and omits some. For V, J and clone size, that table is used; D and trimming come from the DNA. The table has about 300,000 clones, roughly 90% seen once; the top ten hold roughly 6.5%. Sequenced sample: peripheral blood. This chain links TRBV7-2 with TRBJ1-1; D is unresolved. This TCR derives from a man between 18 and 29 years old who had recovered from COVID-19. The CDR3 DNA reads TGTGCCAGCAGCTACGGGGTGACCACTGAAGCTTTCTTT. Encoded protein: CASSYGVTTEAFF.